A single sample gave rise to the 21 T cell receptor beta chains below, sequenced in a study of cytomegalovirus exposure and HLA in healthy donors. Vbeta (60) and Jbeta (13) primers were used in the PCR. Only in-frame clones appear in the TCRdb table, and some are missing; sequencing was by immunoSEQ multiplex PCR. The table records more than 85,000 clones, approximately 80% of them present only once. The specimen sequenced was PBMCs. These receptors were taken from a man under 40 in good health and CMV-seropositive.

The CDR3 sequence is CASKDRDSNQPQHF. The CDR3 nucleotides are TGCGCCAGCAAGGACAGGGATAGCAATCAGCCCCAGCATTTT. The chain joins TRBV10-2 to TRBJ1-5; 8 positions agree with TRBD1. This CDR3 spans 14 amino acids. Germline trimming cut 7 bases from V and 0 bases from J; bases unmatched to any gene: 2. From germline, CDR1 is WSHSY and CDR2 SAAADI.

The chain has TRBV18 and TRBJ1-3; TRBD1 matches at 7 bases. The CDR3 consists of 15 residues. After removal of 5 bases from V and 2 bases from J, the junction contained 6 bases not matched to a gene. CDR1 is KGHSH and CDR2 is LQKENI in the germline V gene. This CDR3 is CASSTGAGTGNTIYF. The CDR3 bases are TGTGCCAGCTCAACAGGGGCGGGAACTGGAAACACCATATATTTT.

V is TRBV19 and J is TRBJ2-7, with 7 bases identical to TRBD1. From germline, CDR1 is LNHDA and CDR2 SQIVND (reference sequence). This CDR3 has 15 amino acids. Trimming at V came to 6 bases and at J to 2 bases, leaving 10 bases not matched to a gene. CDR3: CASRQGQDGAYEQYF. In DNA form, the CDR3 reads TGTGCCAGTAGGCAAGGACAGGACGGTGCCTACGAGCAGTACTTC.

This chain connects TRBV4-1 to TRBJ2-1; 9 nucleotides align to TRBD2. Germline V gene sequence: CDR1 MGHRA, CDR2 YSYEKL. With 0 bases clipped from V and 9 bases from J, the junction kept 12 bases outside the gene matches. This CDR3 region has 17 residues. The CDR3 region has the DNA TGCGCCAGCAGCCAAGATATAGGCGGGGGGGCTTTTATTGAGCAGTTCTTC. Translation: CASSQDIGGGAFIEQFF.

The gene calls are TRBV2 and TRBJ1-5; D is perhaps TRBD1 (6 bases). The CDR3 extends over 14 amino acids. Germline CDR1 and CDR2: SNHLY and FYNNEI. V lost 5 bases to trimming and J lost 6 bases, with 14 bases between them. CDR3 sequence reads: CASSTLRGPQPQHF. For the CDR3, the DNA is TGTGCCAGCAGTACCCTCAGGGGTCCTCAGCCCCAGCATTTT.

This clone was detected a few times. This chain connects TRBV5-1 to TRBJ2-7, with D perhaps matching TRBD1 (6 bases). Trimming removed 2 bases from V and 1 base from J, with 19 bases in between. The germline V gene has CDR1 SGHRS and CDR2 YFSETQ. This CDR3 is 17 amino acids long. The CDR3 sequence: CASSFFQASDRSYEQYF. In DNA form, the CDR3 reads TGCGCCAGCAGCTTTTTCCAAGCCTCGGACAGATCCTACGAGCAGTACTTC.

V is TRBV2 and J is TRBJ1-4, with D hard to call. The V gene lost 4 bases and the J gene lost 5 bases, with 11 bases spanning the gap. This CDR3 comprises 14 residues. Per the germline V gene, CDR1 is SNHLY and CDR2 is FYNNEI. CDR3 coding DNA: TGTGCCAGCAGTGGTGTTGGGCGAAATGAAAAACTGTTTTTT. Its translation is CASSGVGRNEKLFF.

The rearrangement uses TRBV5-1 and TRBJ2-1, with TRBD2 identical over 12 bases. The CDR3 is 16 amino acids. CDR1 and CDR2 from the germline V gene are SGHRS and YFSETQ. The ends lost 5 bases at V and 4 bases at J; junction bases unmatched: 7. CDR3 coding DNA: TGCGCCAGCAGGGCTAGCGGGGGGGCCAGTTACAATGAGCAGTTCTTC. Translating it yields CASRASGGASYNEQFF. The whole variable domain, filled in from reference TRBV5-1 and TRBJ2-1, reads KAGVTQTPRYLIKTRGQQVTLSCSPISGHRSVSWYQQTPGQGLQFLFEYFSETQRNKGNFPGRFSGRQFSNSRSEMNVSTLELGDSALYLCASRASGGASYNEQFFGPGTRLTVL.

J is TRBJ1-5 and V is TRBV15; D is unresolved. The CDR3 has 17 amino acids. With 0 bases removed from V and 0 bases from J, the gap between germline ends came to 12 bases. Germline V gene sequence: CDR1 LNHNV, CDR2 YYDKDF (reference sequence). The CDR3 nucleotides read TGTGCCACCAGCAGAGATAAGCGACCCTATAGCAATCAGCCCCAGCATTTT. Translating gives CATSRDKRPYSNQPQHF.

This sequence joins TRBV15 and TRBJ1-2; 7 bases agree with TRBD1. The CDR3 has 14 residues. Trimming at V came to 1 base and at J to 8 bases, leaving 7 bases not matched to a gene. Germline V lookup: CDR1 LNHNV, CDR2 YYDKDF (reference sequence). CDR3 amino acids: CATSRGGQSGGYTF. Here the CDR3 DNA reads TGTGCCACCAGCAGAGGGGGACAGTCGGGAGGCTACACCTTC.

This clone was seen a single time. This chain links TRBV4-1 with TRBJ1-2; 7 positions match TRBD1. CDR1 MGHRA and CDR2 YSYEKL come from the germline V gene. The ends lost 4 bases at V and 9 bases at J; junction bases unmatched: 14. This CDR3 contains 15 residues. The CDR3 DNA is TGCGCCAGCAGCCCCCTTAATAGACAGGGCCAACGCTACACCTTC. Translating it yields CASSPLNRQGQRYTF.

This clone was observed once. The genes are TRBV28 and TRBJ1-2, with TRBD1 as a possible D gene (5 bases). The CDR3 contains 12 residues. V dropped 7 bases and J dropped 5 bases, with 11 bases sitting between them. Germline V gene sequence: CDR1 MDHEN, CDR2 SYDVKM. The CDR3 DNA is TGTGCCAGCACTACCTCAGGGTATGGCTACACCTTC. It codes for CASTTSGYGYTF.

The V and J genes are TRBV4-3 and TRBJ2-3; TRBD2 aligns across 7 bases. The CDR3 runs to 16 residues. Germline lookup yields CDR1 LGHNA and CDR2 YSLEER. Germline trimming cut 0 bases from V and 2 bases from J; bases unmatched to any gene: 5. CDR3 residues: CASSQDRGTNTDTQYF. Here the CDR3 DNA reads TGCGCCAGCAGCCAAGATCGGGGGACTAACACAGATACGCAGTATTTT.

This chain's CDR3 is CASSFRRGSSYEQYF. CDR3 coding DNA: TGTGCCAGCAGCTTCAGAAGAGGAAGCTCCTACGAGCAGTACTTC. This rearrangement joins TRBV11-2 to TRBJ2-7, with no clear D. V shed 3 bases and J shed 0 bases, with 12 bases lying between them. From germline, CDR1 is SGHAT and CDR2 FQNNGV. This CDR3 contains 15 residues.

As concerns this clone: A read error may account for a junction end that differs from germline. This sequence joins TRBV7-9 and TRBJ2-7; 9 bases align to TRBD1. This CDR3 contains 14 residues. Germline CDR1 reads SEHNR; CDR2 reads FQNEAQ (reference sequence). CDR3 sequence: CSSSHRTGDYEQYF. The CDR3 DNA reads TGTTCCAGCAGCCATCGGACAGGGGACTACGAGCAGTACTTC.

V and J are TRBV5-8 and TRBJ2-1, with 8 bases lining up with TRBD2. The V and J ends lost 2 bases and 9 bases, in that order; junction bases with no gene match: 10. The germline gives CDR1 SGHTS, CDR2 YDEGEE. This CDR3 comprises 15 residues. DNA for the CDR3: TGTGCCAGCAGCTTTTGGTCGGGGGGGGAAGGTGAGCAGTTCTTC. This encodes CASSFWSGGEGEQFF. Based on the CDR3 plus reference TRBV5-8 and TRBJ2-1, the full variable domain is EAGVTQSPTHLIKTRGQQATLRCSPISGHTSVYWYQQALGLGLQFLLWYDEGEERNRGNFPPRFSGRQFPNYSSELNVNALELEDSALYLCASSFWSGGEGEQFFGPGTRLTVL.

Only a few counts were recorded for this clone. The chain joins TRBV28 to TRBJ2-7, with 10 nucleotides matching TRBD2. After removal of 6 bases from V and 0 bases from J, the junction contained 11 bases not matched to a gene. There are 17 residues in the CDR3. Germline V gene lookup returns CDR1 MDHEN and CDR2 SYDVKM. The CDR3 here is CASSPPLAGVTSYEQYF. In DNA form, the CDR3 reads TGTGCCAGCAGCCCGCCTCTAGCGGGGGTGACCTCCTACGAGCAGTACTTC.

This chain joins TRBV7-2 and TRBJ2-2, with 8 nucleotides matching TRBD1. This CDR3 is built from 15 residues. V lost 3 bases and J lost 3; bases outside the gene matches: 3. In germline, CDR1 is SGHTA, CDR2 FQGNSA. Written as DNA, the CDR3 is TGTGCCAGCAGCTTTTCGACAGGGGACACCGGGGAGCTGTTTTTT. Translated, it gives CASSFSTGDTGELFF.

The V and J genes are TRBV27 and TRBJ1-1, with unresolved D. V lost 5 bases, J lost 3 bases, and 22 bases lay in between. The CDR3 spans 17 residues. Germline V gene sequence: CDR1 MNHEY, CDR2 SMNVEV (reference sequence). This chain's CDR3 is CASSRLPGSSLDTEAFF. CDR3 DNA sequence: TGTGCCAGCAGTAGACTTCCGGGGAGTTCCTTGGACACTGAAGCTTTCTTT.

The chain combines TRBV4-2 with TRBJ1-3, with 9 positions matching TRBD1. V gave up 0 bases and J gave up 3 bases; unmatched junction bases: 9. This CDR3 spans 18 amino acids. CDR1 LGHNA and CDR2 YNFKEQ come from the germline V gene. The CDR3 region is CASSQDGTGFVVGNTIYF. CDR3 DNA sequence: TGTGCCAGCAGCCAAGATGGGACAGGGTTTGTAGTTGGAAACACCATATATTTT.

This clone was picked up one time. V gene TRBV29-1 combines with J gene TRBJ2-1; TRBD1 might be the D (5 bases). The CDR3 spans 14 residues. The V end was cut by 1 base, the J end by 4 bases, with 11 bases between. Germline V lookup: CDR1 SQVTM, CDR2 ANQGSEA. The CDR3 region is CSVEAQGRYNEQFF. The CDR3 DNA reads as TGCAGCGTTGAAGCCCAGGGCAGGTACAATGAGCAGTTCTTC.